The rows below give T cell receptor beta chains drawn from one sample of a study of blood T cell repertoires in COVID-19. Sequencing was performed with immunoSEQ multiplex PCR; in TCRdb, only in-frame clones are kept and a portion is missing. Here the sample spans roughly 250,000 clones, 80% to 90% being singletons. Sequenced material: peripheral blood. The receptors stem from a woman between 40 and 55 years old with acute or convalescent COVID-19. The CDR3 runs from the conserved cysteine through the conserved F or W. D genes are given only for firm matches. Clone size is not always given. Where it is, it says once, few, many or a class for expanded clones.

j_call clone_size v_call d_call cdr3_aa cdr3_nt
TRBJ1-2 - TRBV19 - CASLPGSNYGYTF TGTGCCAGCCTCCCGGGGAGTAACTATGGCTACACCTTC
TRBJ1-2 - TRBV28 TRBD1 CASSYNRGGYTF TGTGCCAGCAGCTACAACAGGGGTGGCTACACCTTC
TRBJ1-1 - TRBV10-1 - CASRVDSNTEAFF TGCGCCAGCAGGGTCGACAGTAACACTGAAGCTTTCTTT
TRBJ2-2 - TRBV9 - CASSGPGGPSGTGELFF TGTGCCAGCAGCGGTCCAGGAGGGCCCTCTGGCACCGGGGAGCTGTTTTTT
TRBJ1-6 - TRBV27 TRBD1 CASSRSGQGVYNSPLHF TGTGCCAGCAGCCGGTCGGGACAGGGTGTCTATAATTCACCCCTCCACTTT
TRBJ2-1 - TRBV9 TRBD2 CASSVDPSGGHYEQFF TGTGCCAGCAGCGTAGATCCTAGCGGGGGGCACTATGAGCAGTTCTTC
TRBJ1-2 - TRBV7-8 - CASSSIYGYTF TGTGCCAGCAGCTCCATCTATGGCTACACCTTC
TRBJ2-2 - TRBV19 TRBD1 CASTGTGHTGELFF TGTGCCAGTACGGGGACAGGGCACACCGGGGAGCTGTTTTTT
TRBJ1-1 - TRBV27 TRBD1 CASSKGQGRTEAFF TGTGCCAGCAGTAAGGGACAGGGACGCACTGAAGCTTTCTTT
TRBJ1-4 - TRBV5-1 - CAGHGGEKLFF TGCGCCGGCCATGGGGGGGAAAAACTGTTTTTT
TRBJ2-1 - TRBV13 TRBD2 CASSSVAGGDNEQFF TGTGCCAGCAGCTCGGTAGCGGGGGGTGACAATGAGCAGTTCTTC
TRBJ1-1 - TRBV18 - CASSPAQKNTEAFF TGTGCCAGCTCACCAGCCCAGAAAAACACTGAAGCTTTCTTT
TRBJ1-5 - TRBV12-5 TRBD1 CASGSGQAPVGQPQHF TGTGCTAGTGGTTCGGGACAGGCGCCTGTGGGACAGCCCCAGCATTTT
TRBJ1-6 - TRBV7-9 - CASSPAAQLYNSPLHF TGTGCCAGCAGCCCAGCGGCGCAGCTTTATAATTCACCCCTCCACTTT
TRBJ1-2 - TRBV18 - CASSPETDLGYTF TGTGCCAGCTCACCGGAGACGGATCTGGGCTACACCTTC
TRBJ1-3 once TRBV9 - CASSVNGGIGNTIYF TGTGCCAGCAGCGTTAACGGAGGGATTGGAAACACCATATATTTT
TRBJ1-1 - TRBV19 TRBD1 CASKARGTGDRNTEAFF TGTGCCAGTAAGGCACGAGGGACAGGGGACAGGAACACTGAAGCTTTCTTT
TRBJ1-1 - TRBV5-1 - CASSFNQGGTEAFF TGCGCCAGCAGCTTCAACCAGGGCGGAACTGAAGCTTTCTTT